This T cell receptor (beta chain) originates from a study of beta chain features in type 1 diabetes. The germline gives CDR1 SGHTA, CDR2 FQGNSA. CDR3 length: 13 residues. V was pared by 0 bases and J by 7 bases, with 9 bases between. Expressed TCRB transcripts were sequenced, since all the RNA that had been isolated was reverse transcribed. Profiling relied on immunoSEQ multiplex PCR, and the TCRdb table lists in-frame clones only, not all of them. This sample has about 70,000 clones, with almost 50% found just once. The study, taken as a whole, reports: Naive, central memory and regulatory TCRB repertoires appeared more similar among patients than healthy donors. Patients with type 1 diabetes showed fewer VDJ junction insertions and more deletions. TCRB CDR3s were moderately but significantly shorter in Type 1 diabetes patients in all four CD4+ subsets.

Blood was collected once per donor into heparin, averaging around 120 mL. Each population that was sorted was more than 95% pure. About this clone: No antigen is known for it.

Sequenced material: central memory CD4+ T cells from blood. V gene TRBV7-2 combines with J gene TRBJ2-5; perhaps TRBD2 as D (5 bases). The sequence was obtained from a young man with type 1 diabetes. This CDR3 reads CASSLAGDGTQYF. CDR3 DNA sequence: TGTGCCAGCAGCTTAGCGGGAGACGGGACCCAGTACTTC.